This T cell receptor beta chain stems from a study of Ad26.COV2.S vaccination and SARS-CoV-2 variants. Treatment indicated: roughly 18 received Ad26.COV2.S at low or high dose, single or two shots; about five received placebo; per-sample allocation not given. Sampling occurred on day 63 after the first vaccine or placebo injection. Built on an Ad26 vector, the vaccine expressed Wuhan-strain SARS-CoV-2 spike. This table comes from immunoSEQ multiplex PCR, and its TCRdb copy is limited to in-frame clones, with some not included. The table records some 370,000 clones, about 83% of them present only once. This clone was seen only a few times. Losses at the gene ends were 0 bases for V and 5 bases for J; bases not matched to a gene: 6. Germline V CDR1 and CDR2: MNHEY, SVGEGT. This CDR3 contains 16 residues.

V and J are TRBV6-2 or TRBV6-3 and TRBJ1-4; 7 nucleotides align to TRBD1. The receptor comes from a person between 18 and 59 years old who received the Ad26.COV2.S COVID-19 vaccine or a placebo. The sequences come from peripheral blood, collected in a trial of Ad26.COV2.S vaccine versus placebo. CDR3 sequence (DNA): TGTGCCAGCAGTTACTCGGAAGAGACAGGGAATGAAAAACTGTTTTTT. This gives the protein CASSYSEETGNEKLFF.